These 26 T cell receptor beta chains originate from one sample sequenced in a study of T cell clones after liver transplantation. Some clones are missing from TCRdb's copy, which holds only in-frame ones; the method was immunoSEQ multiplex PCR. The data contain tens of thousands of clones, 90% of them singletons. Here the sequenced sample was CD4+ T cells from blood, taken before liver transplant. These receptors were taken from a human donor who received a liver transplant.

The DNA of the CDR3 is TGTGCCAGCACCTGGGGGGCCAACGGGGAGACCCAGTACTTC. This codes for CASTWGANGETQYF. This chain connects TRBV5-6 to TRBJ2-5, with D possibly called TRBD1 or TRBD2 (6 bases each). This CDR3 contains 14 residues. V dropped 6 bases and J dropped 5 bases, with 17 bases sitting between them. Germline assignment: CDR1 SGHDT and CDR2 YYEEEE.

This clone was recorded only once. V and J are TRBV2 and TRBJ2-7; D is unclear. The V end lost 3 bases, the J end lost 3 bases, and 6 bases lay between the germline ends. Germline values: CDR1 SNHLY, CDR2 FYNNEI. This CDR3 is 12 amino acids long. The CDR3 DNA sequence: TGTGCCAGCAGTGACAGAGGCTACGAGCAGTACTTC. This sequence encodes CASSDRGYEQYF.

V and J are TRBV5-6 and TRBJ1-4; unclear D gene. Germline V lookup: CDR1 SGHDT, CDR2 YYEEEE. The ends were cut back, 6 bases at V and 0 bases at J, with 21 bases in the middle. The CDR3 has 18 amino acids. Here the CDR3 DNA reads TGTGCCAGCACCTTAGGGTTGAGAACCAAAGCAACTAATGAAAAACTGTTTTTT. Translation gives CASTLGLRTKATNEKLFF. The full variable domain, completed using reference TRBV5-6 and TRBJ1-4, is DAGVTQSPTHLIKTRGQQVTLRCSPKSGHDTVSWYQQALGQGPQFIFQYYEEEERQRGNFPDRFSGHQFPNYSSELNVNALLLGDSALYLCASTLGLRTKATNEKLFFGSGTQLSVL.

J is TRBJ1-2 and V is TRBV6-6; unclear D gene. Trimming pared 10 bases from V and 3 bases from J, leaving 12 bases between. Germline CDR1 MNHNY, CDR2 SVGAGI (reference sequence). The CDR3 spans 12 residues. This CDR3 is CATSRTDYGYTF. The DNA of the CDR3 is TGTGCCACAAGTAGGACGGACTATGGCTACACCTTC.

The table lists this clone with a count of one. The rearrangement links TRBV11-2 to TRBJ2-1, with 7 positions matching TRBD2. V lost 7 bases and J lost 7; bases outside the gene matches: 16. Germline V gene lookup returns CDR1 SGHAT and CDR2 FQNNGV. The CDR3 totals 16 residues. Here the CDR3 reads CASTHPWEGKGNEQFF. The CDR3 DNA sequence: TGTGCCAGCACCCATCCGTGGGAGGGAAAGGGGAATGAGCAGTTCTTC.

V gene TRBV10-1 combines with J gene TRBJ2-1, with 11 bases identical to TRBD2. Germline V gene lookup returns CDR1 WNHNN and CDR2 SYGVQD (reference sequence). This CDR3 is built from 14 residues. The V gene end was trimmed by 6 bases and the J gene end by 4 bases; junction bases not matched to a gene: 2. The CDR3 DNA reads as TGCGCCAGCAGGGGACTAGCGGAGTACAATGAGCAGTTCTTC. The encoded protein is CASRGLAEYNEQFF.

The rearrangement joins TRBV7-2 to TRBJ1-1; D remains unclear. CDR1 is SGHTA, CDR2 FQGNSA, per germline. CDR3 length: 13 residues. Trimming shortened V by 5 bases and J by 0 bases, and 7 bases separated the two germline ends. CDR3 DNA sequence: TGTGCCAGCAGCCTCCATATGAACACTGAAGCTTTCTTT. Translating gives CASSLHMNTEAFF.

The gene calls are TRBV30 and TRBJ2-7; TRBD2 matches at 12 bases. J lost 6 bases, V lost 4 bases, and 10 bases had no gene match. Germline CDR1 is GTSNPN and CDR2 is SVGIG (reference sequence). This CDR3 spans 15 amino acids. CDR3 bases: TGTGCCTGGACCGGCCAACTAGCGGGAGGTTCCGAGCAGTACTTC. Residues: CAWTGQLAGGSEQYF.

Here the CDR3 reads CASSSDPSGLANEQFF. CDR3 nucleotide sequence: TGCGCCAGCAGTTCTGATCCCTCGGGACTAGCGAATGAGCAGTTCTTC. The J gene is TRBJ2-1, the V gene TRBV5-1, with 10 bases aligning to TRBD2. This CDR3 has 16 residues. V trimming: 5 bases; J trimming: 7 bases; junction bases outside the gene matches: 12. From germline, CDR1 is SGHRS and CDR2 YFSETQ.

The chain combines TRBV10-3 with TRBJ2-3; D is ambiguous. With 0 bases removed from V and 6 bases from J, the gap between germline ends came to 7 bases. This CDR3 is 13 amino acids long. Germline values: CDR1 ENHRY, CDR2 SYGVKD. Here the CDR3 DNA reads TGTGCCATCAGTGAGTCGCGACCGGATACGCAGTATTTT. It translates to CAISESRPDTQYF.

The V and J genes are TRBV28 and TRBJ1-2; 7 positions match TRBD1. This CDR3 is built from 14 residues. CDR1 is MDHEN and CDR2 is SYDVKM in the germline V gene. Germline trimming cut 6 bases from V and 12 bases from J; bases unmatched to any gene: 16. CDR3 sequence reads: CASSTVTGVNRHTF. The CDR3 region has the DNA TGTGCCAGCAGCACCGTTACAGGGGTAAATCGTCACACCTTC.

This clone has just a few counts. This rearrangement joins TRBV11-2 to TRBJ1-1; D remains unclear. The CDR3 is 14 amino acids. The germline CDR1 and CDR2 sequences are SGHAT and FQNNGV. Trimming took 1 base from V and 1 from J, leaving 7 bases between them. The chain's CDR3 is CASSLGGENTEAFF. CDR3 DNA sequence: TGTGCCAGCAGCTTAGGGGGAGAGAACACTGAAGCTTTCTTT. The entire variable domain, with the rest obtained from reference TRBV11-2 and TRBJ1-1, is as follows: EAGVAQSPRYKIIEKRQSVAFWCNPISGHATLYWYQQILGQGPKLLIQFQNNGVVDDSQLPKDRFSAERLKGVDSTLKIQPAKLEDSAVYLCASSLGGENTEAFFGQGTRLTVV.

V usage is TRBV18 and J usage is TRBJ2-7; D gene uncertain. In germline, CDR1 is KGHSH, CDR2 LQKENI. Trimming removed 0 bases at V and 3 bases at J, with 6 bases between. The CDR3 is made up of 13 amino acids. Written as DNA, the CDR3 is TGTGCCAGCTCACCACCATCTTTCTACGAGCAGTACTTC. Its protein is CASSPPSFYEQYF.

The chain combines TRBV12-5 with TRBJ2-2; 10 bases align to TRBD2. The CDR3 has 15 residues. In germline, CDR1 is LGHNT, CDR2 FRNRAP. The V gene end was trimmed by 3 bases and the J gene end by 5 bases; junction bases not matched to a gene: 3. CDR3 DNA sequence: TGTGCTAGTGGTTTACAACTAGCGGGGACCGGGGAGCTGTTTTTT. Amino acids: CASGLQLAGTGELFF.

The rearrangement joins TRBV6-5 to TRBJ2-5, with TRBD2 identical over 7 bases. The CDR3 is 13 residues long. CDR1 and CDR2 (germline): MNHEY, SVGAGI. V lost 7 bases, J lost 8 bases, and 10 bases stayed unmatched. The CDR3 nucleotides are TGTGCCAGCACCGGACTAGGCCCAGGAACCCAGTACTTC. Translation: CASTGLGPGTQYF.

This chain joins TRBV7-8 and TRBJ2-1, with TRBD2 matching over 9 bases. Trimming cost V 5 bases and J 4 bases; bases outside gene matches: 9. The germline gives CDR1 SGHVS, CDR2 FQNEAQ. This CDR3 has 16 residues. CDR3 protein: CASSELTSGRYNEQFF. CDR3 sequence (DNA): TGTGCCAGCAGCGAACTAACTAGCGGGCGGTACAATGAGCAGTTCTTC.

The gene calls are TRBV28 and TRBJ2-1; no firm D call. V was cut by 5 bases and J by 4 bases, with 9 bases left in between. The V gene's germline CDR1 is MDHEN and CDR2 SYDVKM. CDR3 size: 13 residues. CDR3 sequence reads: CASSPPTYNEQFF. CDR3 bases: TGTGCCAGCAGTCCCCCGACTTACAATGAGCAGTTCTTC.

The chain links TRBV6-1 to TRBJ2-2; tentatively, D is TRBD1 (5 bases). The length of the CDR3 is 14 residues. Germline CDR1 and CDR2: MNHNS and SASEGT. Trimming removed 4 bases from V and 1 base from J, with 7 bases in between. DNA of the CDR3: TGTGCCAGCAGTGTAGACAGGAACACCGGGGAGCTGTTTTTT. Protein product: CASSVDRNTGELFF.

The genes are TRBV11-3 and TRBJ1-4; perhaps TRBD1 as D (5 bases). CDR1 and CDR2 (germline): SGHNT, YENEEA. V was cut by 5 bases and J by 7 bases, with 11 bases left in between. The CDR3 has 13 residues. The CDR3 is CASSRGGSEKLFF. CDR3 sequence (DNA): TGTGCCAGCAGCCGGGGCGGGTCTGAAAAACTGTTTTTT.

The CDR3 DNA follows: TGTGCCAGCAAAACGGTGGGGTCTGGGTACAATGAGCAGTTCTTC. Translated, it gives CASKTVGSGYNEQFF. V and J are TRBV27 and TRBJ2-1; D gene ambiguous. The germline CDR1 and CDR2 sequences are MNHEY and SMNVEV (reference sequence). V gave up 7 bases and J gave up 4 bases, with 17 bases separating them. The CDR3 consists of 15 residues.

The rearrangement links TRBV19 to TRBJ2-5, with TRBD2 identical over 12 bases. V lost 1 base to trimming and J lost 0 bases; unmatched junction nucleotides: 6. The length of the CDR3 is 18 residues. Germline-derived CDR1 and CDR2 are LNHDA and SQIVND (reference sequence). The CDR3 nucleotides read TGTGCCAGTAGTATAGCACTAGCGGGAGGCCCCAACCAAGAGACCCAGTACTTC. Amino acids: CASSIALAGGPNQETQYF.

The rearrangement uses TRBV27 and TRBJ2-7; perhaps TRBD1 as D (6 bases). The CDR3 contains 12 residues. CDR1 is MNHEY and CDR2 is SMNVEV in the germline V gene (reference sequence). The germline V and J ends were trimmed by 8 bases and 3 bases, with 11 bases remaining between them. The chain's CDR3 is CASPDRLYEQYF. The CDR3 bases are TGTGCCAGCCCCGACAGGCTCTACGAGCAGTACTTC.

The rearrangement joins TRBV30 to TRBJ2-3, with D hard to call. There are 12 residues in the CDR3. The ends were cut back, 0 bases at V and 9 bases at J, with 10 bases in the middle. The germline CDR1 and CDR2 sequences are GTSNPN and SVGIG (reference sequence). CDR3 DNA: TGTGCCTGGAGTGTACACGAGAGAACGCAGTATTTT. Its translation is CAWSVHERTQYF.

This chain connects TRBV10-1 to TRBJ2-1; D unresolved. Trimming took 8 bases from V and 10 from J, leaving 21 bases between them. CDR1 WNHNN and CDR2 SYGVQD come from the germline V gene (reference sequence). CDR3 size: 14 residues. In nucleotides, the CDR3 is TGCGCCAGCCTAAGATTCGGCAACAATAGGGAGCAGTTCTTC. Translating it yields CASLRFGNNREQFF.

V and J are TRBV6-1 and TRBJ2-4; D gene ambiguous. CDR1 is MNHNS, CDR2 SASEGT, per germline. Trimming took 0 bases from V and 4 from J, leaving 4 bases between them. This CDR3 region has 13 residues. For the CDR3, the DNA is TGTGCCAGCAGTGAAGCGCCTAAAAACATTCAGTACTTC. Protein sequence: CASSEAPKNIQYF.

V usage is TRBV28 and J usage is TRBJ2-3, with a weak D call TRBD1 (5 bases). Deletions cut 2 bases from V and 11 bases from J, with 11 bases between. The CDR3 totals 12 residues. CDR1 MDHEN and CDR2 SYDVKM come from the germline V gene. CDR3 coding DNA: TGTGCCAGCAGTTTAATCAGGGCGGAGCAGTATTTT. Translation gives CASSLIRAEQYF. The variable domain in full, with the rest retrieved from reference TRBV28 and TRBJ2-3, is DVKVTQSSRYLVKRTGEKVFLECVQDMDHENMFWYRQDPGLGLRLIYFSYDVKMKEKGDIPEGYSVSREKKERFSLILESASTNQTSMYLCASSLIRAEQYFGPGTRLTVL.